Listed below are T cell receptor beta chains from one sample, sequenced in a study of radiotherapy plus CTLA-4 blockade in lung cancer. Sequencing was performed with immunoSEQ multiplex PCR; in TCRdb, only in-frame clones are kept and a portion is missing. Found here are about 70,000 clones, around 80% of them singletons; the top ten hold roughly a tenth. Material: peripheral blood, obtained from a patient treated with radiotherapy plus ipilimumab. The receptors shown here come from a human donor with non-small cell lung cancer who had a complete response to radiotherapy plus ipilimumab. CDR3s include the opening cysteine and the closing phenylalanine or tryptophan. D genes are given only for firm matches. Rows may omit the clone size; those that give it use once, few, many or a size class.

d_call: TRBD1
v_call: TRBV10-3
j_call: TRBJ1-1
clone_size: NA
cdr3_nt: TGTGCCATCAATACCGGGACAGAGAACACTGAAGCTTTCTTT
cdr3_aa: CAINTGTENTEAFF

d_call: NA
v_call: TRBV9
j_call: TRBJ2-3
clone_size: NA
cdr3_nt: TGTGCCAGCAGCGTAGATGCCTTCACAGATACGCAGTATTTT
cdr3_aa: CASSVDAFTDTQYF

d_call: NA
v_call: TRBV5-1
j_call: TRBJ2-1
clone_size: NA
cdr3_nt: TGCGCCAGCAGCTTGTTGGTGGGTGGGATTAATGAGCAGTTCTTC
cdr3_aa: CASSLLVGGINEQFF

d_call: NA
v_call: TRBV14
j_call: TRBJ1-3
clone_size: NA
cdr3_nt: TGTGCCAGCAGCCTCCTGGGGACGGCTGGAAACACCATATATTTT
cdr3_aa: CASSLLGTAGNTIYF

d_call: TRBD1
v_call: TRBV9
j_call: TRBJ2-5
clone_size: NA
cdr3_nt: TGTGCCAGCAGCCTCCGGGACAGGGGTCTAGAGAGGGAGACCCAGTACTTC
cdr3_aa: CASSLRDRGLERETQYF

d_call: TRBD2
v_call: TRBV5-5
j_call: TRBJ2-5
clone_size: NA
cdr3_nt: TGTGCCAGCAGCCGACTAGCCGGGGAGACCCAGTACTTC
cdr3_aa: CASSRLAGETQYF

d_call: NA
v_call: TRBV2
j_call: TRBJ1-6
clone_size: NA
cdr3_nt: TGTGCCAGCAGTCCCGGGGGCTCCTATAATTCACCCCTCCACTTT
cdr3_aa: CASSPGGSYNSPLHF

d_call: NA
v_call: TRBV9
j_call: TRBJ1-3
clone_size: many
cdr3_nt: TGTGCCAGCAGCGCGGGACTGGACTCTGGAAACACCATATATTTT
cdr3_aa: CASSAGLDSGNTIYF

d_call: NA
v_call: TRBV9
j_call: TRBJ2-5
clone_size: NA
cdr3_nt: TGTGCCAGCAGCGTAGCGCCCAGAAACCAAGAGACCCAGTACTTC
cdr3_aa: CASSVAPRNQETQYF

d_call: NA
v_call: TRBV30
j_call: TRBJ1-4
clone_size: NA
cdr3_nt: TGTGCCTGGAGTGCCTTCGAGGGGCGAATTGAAAAACTGTTTTTT
cdr3_aa: CAWSAFEGRIEKLFF

d_call: TRBD2
v_call: TRBV29-1
j_call: TRBJ2-3
clone_size: NA
cdr3_nt: TGCAGCGTTGAAGGGGCTAGCGGGGAAAGCACAGATACGCAGTATTTT
cdr3_aa: CSVEGASGESTDTQYF

d_call: NA
v_call: TRBV29-1
j_call: TRBJ1-4
clone_size: NA
cdr3_nt: TGCAGCGTTGTAAGCAGGGTCAACGAAAAACTGTTTTTT
cdr3_aa: CSVVSRVNEKLFF

d_call: TRBD2
v_call: TRBV9
j_call: TRBJ2-3
clone_size: few
cdr3_nt: TGTGCCAGCAGCGTTCTCGAGGGGAGGGCAGATACGCAGTATTTT
cdr3_aa: CASSVLEGRADTQYF

d_call: NA
v_call: TRBV2
j_call: TRBJ2-7
clone_size: NA
cdr3_nt: TGTGCCAGCGTGGACCTATTAGGCTACGAGCAGTACTTC
cdr3_aa: CASVDLLGYEQYF

d_call: NA
v_call: TRBV2
j_call: TRBJ1-2
clone_size: NA
cdr3_nt: TGTGCCAGCAGTAACAGATATGGCTACACCTTC
cdr3_aa: CASSNRYGYTF

d_call: TRBD2
v_call: TRBV5-1
j_call: TRBJ2-1
clone_size: NA
cdr3_nt: TGCGCCAGCAGCTTAGTACTAGCGGGGCTTGAGCAGTTCTTC
cdr3_aa: CASSLVLAGLEQFF

d_call: NA
v_call: TRBV28
j_call: TRBJ1-3
clone_size: NA
cdr3_nt: TGTGCCAGCAAAGAAATTTCTTCCTCTGGAAACACCATATATTTT
cdr3_aa: CASKEISSSGNTIYF

d_call: NA
v_call: TRBV27
j_call: TRBJ2-5
clone_size: NA
cdr3_nt: TGTGCCAGCAGTCTTAGGCGGGGACTCAAAGAGACCCAGTACTTC
cdr3_aa: CASSLRRGLKETQYF

d_call: NA
v_call: TRBV6-6
j_call: TRBJ1-1
clone_size: NA
cdr3_nt: TGTGCCACCCGCGGACGCACTGAAGCTTTCTTT
cdr3_aa: CATRGRTEAFF

d_call: NA
v_call: TRBV7-2
j_call: TRBJ2-3
clone_size: NA
cdr3_nt: TGTGCCAGCAGCTCGCCGACTATACGCACAGATACGCAGTATTTT
cdr3_aa: CASSSPTIRTDTQYF

d_call: NA
v_call: TRBV19
j_call: TRBJ1-1
clone_size: NA
cdr3_nt: TGTGCCAGTAGTGACCGTTACACTGAAGCTTTCTTT
cdr3_aa: CASSDRYTEAFF

d_call: NA
v_call: TRBV11-2
j_call: TRBJ2-7
clone_size: NA
cdr3_nt: TGTGCCAGCAGCTTCCCTCGGGGAGGACTCTACGAGCAGTACTTC
cdr3_aa: CASSFPRGGLYEQYF

d_call: TRBD1
v_call: TRBV7-2
j_call: TRBJ2-7
clone_size: NA
cdr3_nt: TGTGCCAGCAGCTCTTCATGGGACAGCTACGAGCAGTACTTC
cdr3_aa: CASSSSWDSYEQYF

d_call: NA
v_call: TRBV29-1
j_call: TRBJ1-1
clone_size: NA
cdr3_nt: TGCAGCGTTTCCCCGGGGACACGGAACACTGAAGCTTTCTTT
cdr3_aa: CSVSPGTRNTEAFF

d_call: NA
v_call: TRBV7-9
j_call: TRBJ2-2
clone_size: NA
cdr3_nt: TGTGCCAGCAGCTCGGTCGGGGGGAACACCGGGGAGCTGTTTTTT
cdr3_aa: CASSSVGGNTGELFF

d_call: NA
v_call: TRBV7-8
j_call: TRBJ1-2
clone_size: NA
cdr3_nt: TGTGCCAGCAGCCGGTCGGAGAACAGCAGGGGCTACACCTTC
cdr3_aa: CASSRSENSRGYTF

d_call: TRBD2
v_call: TRBV10-1
j_call: TRBJ2-3
clone_size: NA
cdr3_nt: TGCGCCAGCAGTGAGTCGATACGGGGGGGCCCAGAATCGCAGTATTTT
cdr3_aa: CASSESIRGGPESQYF

d_call: TRBD2
v_call: TRBV7-2
j_call: TRBJ2-1
clone_size: few
cdr3_nt: TGTGCCAGCAGCTCCCGCGAAGGACTAGCGGGAGTCTCACATGAGCAGTTCTTC
cdr3_aa: CASSSREGLAGVSHEQFF

d_call: TRBD1
v_call: TRBV10-2
j_call: TRBJ1-2
clone_size: few
cdr3_nt: TGCGCCAGCAGTGAGGAGTCAGGGGGCTATGGCTACACCTTC
cdr3_aa: CASSEESGGYGYTF

d_call: NA
v_call: TRBV10-1
j_call: TRBJ1-3
clone_size: NA
cdr3_nt: TGCGCCAGCAGTGCCGGAGCTGGAAACACCATATATTTT
cdr3_aa: CASSAGAGNTIYF

d_call: NA
v_call: TRBV9
j_call: TRBJ1-1
clone_size: NA
cdr3_nt: TGTGCCAGTGGGCAGGGGAACACTGAAGCTTTCTTT
cdr3_aa: CASGQGNTEAFF

d_call: TRBD1
v_call: TRBV7-9
j_call: TRBJ2-2
clone_size: NA
cdr3_nt: TGTGCCAGCAGCCGTGGGGCAGGGGGTAACACCGGGGAGCTGTTTTTT
cdr3_aa: CASSRGAGGNTGELFF

d_call: NA
v_call: TRBV27
j_call: TRBJ1-1
clone_size: NA
cdr3_nt: TGTGCCAGCAGTATGGCGGGGGAGGCCACTGAAGCTTTCTTT
cdr3_aa: CASSMAGEATEAFF

d_call: TRBD1
v_call: TRBV6-6
j_call: TRBJ1-1
clone_size: NA
cdr3_nt: TGTGCCAGCAGTTACAGGGGGACAGGGGCGGACACTGAAGCTTTCTTT
cdr3_aa: CASSYRGTGADTEAFF

d_call: NA
v_call: TRBV13
j_call: TRBJ1-4
clone_size: NA
cdr3_nt: TGTGCCAGCAGCCACAGGGTTTTGGCTAATGAAAAACTGTTTTTT
cdr3_aa: CASSHRVLANEKLFF

d_call: TRBD1
v_call: TRBV19
j_call: TRBJ1-4
clone_size: NA
cdr3_nt: TGTGCCAGTAGTATAGATCAGTCAGGGGGACATGAAAAACTGTTTTTT
cdr3_aa: CASSIDQSGGHEKLFF

d_call: NA
v_call: TRBV6-5
j_call: TRBJ1-5
clone_size: NA
cdr3_nt: TGTGCCAGCAGTTACCAACCGAACAATCAGCCCCAGCATTTT
cdr3_aa: CASSYQPNNQPQHF

d_call: NA
v_call: TRBV7-6
j_call: TRBJ2-5
clone_size: NA
cdr3_nt: TGTGCCAGCAGCTTAGTAGGTGGGGCAGGGCAAGATCAAGAGACCCAGTACTTC
cdr3_aa: CASSLVGGAGQDQETQYF

d_call: NA
v_call: TRBV11-3
j_call: TRBJ2-3
clone_size: NA
cdr3_nt: TGTGCCAGCAGCTTCAACACGGACTACTACCTCACAGATACGCAGTATTTT
cdr3_aa: CASSFNTDYYLTDTQYF

d_call: TRBD1
v_call: TRBV7-2
j_call: TRBJ2-4
clone_size: NA
cdr3_nt: TGTGCCAGCAGCTTGGTGACAGGGCAAAACATTCAGTACTTC
cdr3_aa: CASSLVTGQNIQYF

d_call: NA
v_call: TRBV5-6
j_call: TRBJ2-7
clone_size: NA
cdr3_nt: TGTGCCAGCAGCCCGGGGGGCCCAAGCTCCTACGAGCAGTACTTC
cdr3_aa: CASSPGGPSSYEQYF

d_call: TRBD1
v_call: TRBV7-2
j_call: TRBJ2-1
clone_size: once
cdr3_nt: TGTGCCAGCAGCTCAGGACAGGTTGAGCAGTTCTTC
cdr3_aa: CASSSGQVEQFF

d_call: TRBD1
v_call: TRBV15
j_call: TRBJ2-3
clone_size: NA
cdr3_nt: TGTGCCATCTCCGGGACAGGGGGTCCCGATACGCAGTATTTT
cdr3_aa: CAISGTGGPDTQYF

d_call: TRBD1
v_call: TRBV27
j_call: TRBJ2-7
clone_size: NA
cdr3_nt: TGTGCCAGCAGCCGACAGGGTGGCGAGCAGTACTTC
cdr3_aa: CASSRQGGEQYF

d_call: NA
v_call: TRBV11-2
j_call: TRBJ2-5
clone_size: NA
cdr3_nt: TGTGCCAGCAGCCAACATCTTTTAGCGACCCAGTACTTC
cdr3_aa: CASSQHLLATQYF

d_call: NA
v_call: TRBV11-2
j_call: TRBJ1-4
clone_size: NA
cdr3_nt: TGTGCCAGCAGCTTACTGGGAGTAAATGAAAAACTGTTTTTT
cdr3_aa: CASSLLGVNEKLFF

d_call: NA
v_call: TRBV15
j_call: TRBJ1-4
clone_size: NA
cdr3_nt: TGTGCCACCAGCAGAGATCCAGCAACTAATGAAAAACTGTTTTTT
cdr3_aa: CATSRDPATNEKLFF

d_call: NA
v_call: TRBV9
j_call: TRBJ2-7
clone_size: NA
cdr3_nt: TGTGCCAGCAGCCCCTTGACCCGAGGCGGGGAGCAGTACTTC
cdr3_aa: CASSPLTRGGEQYF

d_call: NA
v_call: TRBV19
j_call: TRBJ2-5
clone_size: NA
cdr3_nt: TGTGCCAGTAGTATAGAAGGAGGGTTGGAGACCCAGTACTTC
cdr3_aa: CASSIEGGLETQYF

d_call: NA
v_call: TRBV4-3
j_call: TRBJ1-3
clone_size: NA
cdr3_nt: TGCGCCAGCAGCCAATCTCAAGCATCCCTCTCTGGAAACACCATATATTTT
cdr3_aa: CASSQSQASLSGNTIYF

d_call: NA
v_call: TRBV4-1
j_call: TRBJ1-5
clone_size: NA
cdr3_nt: TGCGCCAGCAGTCAACAGGGAGGGAACAATCAGCCCCAGCATTTT
cdr3_aa: CASSQQGGNNQPQHF

d_call: TRBD1
v_call: TRBV27
j_call: TRBJ1-2
clone_size: once
cdr3_nt: TGTGCCAGCAGCCCCTCGACAGGGGCGGCCACCTTC
cdr3_aa: CASSPSTGAATF